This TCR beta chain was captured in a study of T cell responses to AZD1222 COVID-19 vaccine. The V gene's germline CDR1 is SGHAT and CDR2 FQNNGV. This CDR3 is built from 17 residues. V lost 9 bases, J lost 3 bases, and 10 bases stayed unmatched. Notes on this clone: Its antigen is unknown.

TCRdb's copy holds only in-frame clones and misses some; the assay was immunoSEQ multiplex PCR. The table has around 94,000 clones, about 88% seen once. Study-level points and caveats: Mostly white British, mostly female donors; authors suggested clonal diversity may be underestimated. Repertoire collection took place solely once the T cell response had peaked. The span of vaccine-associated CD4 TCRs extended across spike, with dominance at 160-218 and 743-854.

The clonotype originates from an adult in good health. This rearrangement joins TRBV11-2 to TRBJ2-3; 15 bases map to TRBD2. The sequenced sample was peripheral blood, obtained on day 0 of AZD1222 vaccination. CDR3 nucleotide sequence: TGTGCCAGTAGTTCGGGACTAGCGGGGGGTTGGACAGATACGCAGTATTTT. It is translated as CASSSGLAGGWTDTQYF.